A selection of T cell receptor beta chains follows, all from one sample in a study of tumor-infiltrating lymphocytes in oesophageal squamous cell carcinoma. One entry per CDR3 protein results from TCRdb running MiXCR on the PCR reads. The data hold 8,500 to 11,000 distinct CDR3 sequences, with roughly 63% observed a single time. The sample taken for sequencing was esophageal tumor tissue. The receptors stem from a female donor with esophageal squamous cell carcinoma. Each CDR3 is given with its conserved first and last residue. D genes are given only for firm matches. Part of the rows lack a size; the others show once, few, many or a class for expanded clones.

abundance: NA
d_gene: NA
len: 15
j_gene: TRBJ2-7
v_gene: TRBV5-5
CDR3nt: TGTGCCAGCAGCTTGGTGGTGGGTATGGGGTACGAGCAGTACTTC
CDR3aa: CASSLVVGMGYEQYF

abundance: few
d_gene: NA
len: 12
j_gene: TRBJ2-1
v_gene: TRBV5-1
CDR3nt: TGCGCCAGCAGCTTGGCCGGCAATGAGCAGTTCTTC
CDR3aa: CASSLAGNEQFF

abundance: NA
d_gene: NA
len: 12
j_gene: TRBJ2-1
v_gene: TRBV10-2
CDR3nt: TGCGCCAGCAGTGGGGGTTACAATGAGCAGTTCTTC
CDR3aa: CASSGGYNEQFF

abundance: NA
d_gene: NA
len: 13
j_gene: TRBJ2-5
v_gene: TRBV11-2
CDR3nt: TGTGCCAGCAGCCATGGGGGACAAGAGACCCAGTACTTC
CDR3aa: CASSHGGQETQYF

abundance: few
d_gene: TRBD2
len: 14
j_gene: TRBJ2-7
v_gene: TRBV7-2
CDR3nt: TGTGCCAGCAGCTTAGCACTAGCGACCTACGAGCAGTACTTC
CDR3aa: CASSLALATYEQYF

abundance: NA
d_gene: NA
len: 15
j_gene: TRBJ2-5
v_gene: TRBV6-6
CDR3nt: TGTGCCAGCAGTTACTCGATTCTCGAAGGGGAGACCCAGTACTTC
CDR3aa: CASSYSILEGETQYF

abundance: NA
d_gene: NA
len: 13
j_gene: TRBJ2-3
v_gene: TRBV7-2
CDR3nt: TGTGCCAGCAGCTGGTTTAGCACAGATACGCAGTATTTT
CDR3aa: CASSWFSTDTQYF

abundance: NA
d_gene: TRBD2
len: 15
j_gene: TRBJ2-5
v_gene: TRBV7-3
CDR3nt: TGTGCCAGCAGCTTAGAGCGGGGGGCCGGTGAGACCCAGTACTTC
CDR3aa: CASSLERGAGETQYF

abundance: NA
d_gene: TRBD2
len: 16
j_gene: TRBJ2-5
v_gene: TRBV6-2/TRBV6-3
CDR3nt: TGTGCCAGCAGTTACTCCGGGACTAGCGGCCAAGAGACCCAGTACTTC
CDR3aa: CASSYSGTSGQETQYF

abundance: NA
d_gene: TRBD2
len: 17
j_gene: TRBJ2-2
v_gene: TRBV7-6
CDR3nt: TGTGCCAGCAGCTTAGTTTTTGCGGGGGTGAACACCGGGGAGCTGTTTTTT
CDR3aa: CASSLVFAGVNTGELFF

abundance: NA
d_gene: TRBD1
len: 14
j_gene: TRBJ2-1
v_gene: TRBV27
CDR3nt: TGTGCCAGCAGTTCTGGGACAGCGCTGAATGAGCAGTTCTTC
CDR3aa: CASSSGTALNEQFF

abundance: NA
d_gene: TRBD1
len: 15
j_gene: TRBJ1-6
v_gene: TRBV10-3
CDR3nt: TGTGCCATCAGTGAGGGGACAGGGAGGTACTCACCCCTCCACTTT
CDR3aa: CAISEGTGRYSPLHF

abundance: once
d_gene: TRBD1
len: 15
j_gene: TRBJ1-2
v_gene: TRBV7-6
CDR3nt: TGTGCCAGCAGTAATGCAGGGGGCGCTGACTATGGCTACACCTTC
CDR3aa: CASSNAGGADYGYTF

abundance: NA
d_gene: NA
len: 12
j_gene: TRBJ2-1
v_gene: TRBV11-2
CDR3nt: TGTGCCAGCAGCTTAGGAGTTGTTGAGCAGTTCTTC
CDR3aa: CASSLGVVEQFF

abundance: few
d_gene: NA
len: 18
j_gene: TRBJ2-1
v_gene: TRBV7-6
CDR3nt: TGTGCCAGCAGCTTAAGGAGGGGGGACTCGCTCGGCTACAATGAGCAGTTCTTC
CDR3aa: CASSLRRGDSLGYNEQFF

abundance: NA
d_gene: NA
len: 12
j_gene: TRBJ2-5
v_gene: TRBV2
CDR3nt: TGTGCCAGCAGAGGGGGTTCAGAGACCCAGTACTTC
CDR3aa: CASRGGSETQYF

abundance: many
d_gene: TRBD1
len: 17
j_gene: TRBJ2-5
v_gene: TRBV6-1
CDR3nt: TGTGCCAGCAGCAAATTTCGACAGGGGGCCGGGGCGGAGACCCAGTACTTC
CDR3aa: CASSKFRQGAGAETQYF

abundance: NA
d_gene: NA
len: 14
j_gene: TRBJ2-7
v_gene: TRBV7-2
CDR3nt: TGTGCCAGCAGCTTAAGCCAGGGGCGCTACGAGCAGTACTTC
CDR3aa: CASSLSQGRYEQYF

abundance: NA
d_gene: NA
len: 14
j_gene: TRBJ2-6
v_gene: TRBV6-1
CDR3nt: TGTGCCAGCTCCACTTGGAGTGGGGCCAACGTCCTGACTTTC
CDR3aa: CASSTWSGANVLTF

abundance: NA
d_gene: TRBD2
len: 16
j_gene: TRBJ2-4
v_gene: TRBV7-2
CDR3nt: TGTGCCAGCAGCTCCTCGACTAGCGGGAATGGGAGGGAGCAGTACTTC
CDR3aa: CASSSSTSGNGREQYF

abundance: NA
d_gene: NA
len: 12
j_gene: TRBJ2-4
v_gene: TRBV28
CDR3nt: TGTGCCAGCAGTCCACACCGACAGGGAGGTTACTTC
CDR3aa: CASSPHRQGGYF

abundance: NA
d_gene: NA
len: 14
j_gene: TRBJ1-1
v_gene: TRBV6-1
CDR3nt: TGTGCCAGCATCCTCACCCGGTCGGATAACGAAGCTTTCTTT
CDR3aa: CASILTRSDNEAFF

abundance: NA
d_gene: NA
len: 15
j_gene: TRBJ2-5
v_gene: TRBV7-2
CDR3nt: TGTGCCAGCAGCTTAACAGGGAGCCCCCAAGAGACCCAGTACTTC
CDR3aa: CASSLTGSPQETQYF

abundance: large
d_gene: TRBD2
len: 14
j_gene: TRBJ2-1
v_gene: TRBV7-9
CDR3nt: TGTGCCAGCAGCTCTATTCCGGGACTAGAAGAGCAGTTCTTC
CDR3aa: CASSSIPGLEEQFF

abundance: once
d_gene: NA
len: 13
j_gene: TRBJ2-7
v_gene: TRBV10-2
CDR3nt: TGCGCCAGCAGTATCCAGGGAGGTTACGAGCAGTACTTC
CDR3aa: CASSIQGGYEQYF

abundance: NA
d_gene: TRBD2
len: 16
j_gene: TRBJ2-3
v_gene: TRBV7-3
CDR3nt: TGTGCCAGCAGCTTAGGGGCTAGCGGCCCGACAGATACGCAGTATTTT
CDR3aa: CASSLGASGPTDTQYF

abundance: NA
d_gene: NA
len: 14
j_gene: TRBJ2-7
v_gene: TRBV28
CDR3nt: TGTGCCAGCAGTTTACCAGGGTCCCTCTACGAGCAGTACTTC
CDR3aa: CASSLPGSLYEQYF

abundance: NA
d_gene: TRBD1
len: 14
j_gene: TRBJ2-2
v_gene: TRBV11-2
CDR3nt: TGTGCCAGCAGCCGACAGGGGAACACCGGGGAGCTGTTTTTT
CDR3aa: CASSRQGNTGELFF

abundance: medium-sized
d_gene: NA
len: 15
j_gene: TRBJ1-1
v_gene: TRBV7-9
CDR3nt: TGTGCCAGCAGCTTATGGGGGCGTTGGGGCACTGAAGCTTTCTTT
CDR3aa: CASSLWGRWGTEAFF

abundance: few
d_gene: NA
len: 17
j_gene: TRBJ2-1
v_gene: TRBV10-3
CDR3nt: TGTGCCATCAGTGGTACTCTAGCGCCGAGCTCCTACAATGAGCAGTTCTTC
CDR3aa: CAISGTLAPSSYNEQFF

abundance: NA
d_gene: NA
len: 13
j_gene: TRBJ1-1
v_gene: TRBV7-2
CDR3nt: TGTGCCAGCAGCTTGTCGGCGAACACTGAAGCTTTCTTT
CDR3aa: CASSLSANTEAFF

abundance: NA
d_gene: TRBD2
len: 16
j_gene: TRBJ2-1
v_gene: TRBV11-1
CDR3nt: TGTGCCAGCAGCACCTCCGGGACTAGCGGCTACAATGAGCAGTTCTTC
CDR3aa: CASSTSGTSGYNEQFF

abundance: few
d_gene: NA
len: 14
j_gene: TRBJ1-1
v_gene: TRBV6-1
CDR3nt: TGTGCCACACATCCCCCGGTTTGGAACACTGAAGCTTTCTTT
CDR3aa: CATHPPVWNTEAFF

abundance: NA
d_gene: TRBD1
len: 14
j_gene: TRBJ2-5
v_gene: TRBV7-6
CDR3nt: TGTGCCAGCAGACGGACAGGGGGAGAAGAGACCCAGTACTTC
CDR3aa: CASRRTGGEETQYF

abundance: once
d_gene: TRBD1
len: 13
j_gene: TRBJ2-7
v_gene: TRBV7-4
CDR3nt: TGTGCCAGCAGCGGGACAGGGGTGTGGGAGCAGTACTTC
CDR3aa: CASSGTGVWEQYF

abundance: once
d_gene: TRBD1
len: 14
j_gene: TRBJ2-5
v_gene: TRBV6-8
CDR3nt: TGCGCCAGCAGTGACGTGAACAGGGGGCAGACCCAGTACTTC
CDR3aa: CASSDVNRGQTQYF

abundance: NA
d_gene: NA
len: 14
j_gene: TRBJ2-7
v_gene: TRBV11-3
CDR3nt: TGTGCCAGCAGCTTAAGTTTTCAGGGCTACGAGCAGTACTTC
CDR3aa: CASSLSFQGYEQYF

abundance: NA
d_gene: TRBD2
len: 17
j_gene: TRBJ2-3
v_gene: TRBV10-2
CDR3nt: TGCGCCAGCAGTACGGGGCATAGCGGGAGTGGCACAGATACGCAGTATTTT
CDR3aa: CASSTGHSGSGTDTQYF

abundance: NA
d_gene: TRBD2
len: 16
j_gene: TRBJ2-5
v_gene: TRBV11-1
CDR3nt: TGTGCCAGCAGCTACCTAGCGGGAGGGGTCCAAGAGACCCAGTACTTC
CDR3aa: CASSYLAGGVQETQYF

abundance: NA
d_gene: NA
len: 16
j_gene: TRBJ2-4
v_gene: TRBV12-3/TRBV12-4
CDR3nt: TGTGCCAGCAGTAGACCCGGTGGAGCGGCCAAAAACATTCAGTACTTC
CDR3aa: CASSRPGGAAKNIQYF

abundance: few
d_gene: NA
len: 13
j_gene: TRBJ2-1
v_gene: TRBV7-7
CDR3nt: TGTGCTAGCAGCCATGGGGCTTTCGGTGAGCAGTTCTTC
CDR3aa: CASSHGAFGEQFF

abundance: NA
d_gene: TRBD1
len: 18
j_gene: TRBJ2-1
v_gene: TRBV7-2
CDR3nt: TGTGCCAGCAGCTCACGACTCCCCGGGACAGGGACATACAATGAGCAGTTCTTC
CDR3aa: CASSSRLPGTGTYNEQFF

abundance: NA
d_gene: NA
len: 15
j_gene: TRBJ1-4
v_gene: TRBV7-6
CDR3nt: TGTGCCAGCAGCTTAATGGGTGCAACTAATGAAAAACTGTTTTTT
CDR3aa: CASSLMGATNEKLFF

abundance: NA
d_gene: NA
len: 14
j_gene: TRBJ2-7
v_gene: TRBV27
CDR3nt: TGTGCCAGCAGCACCCGAAGCGGTTCCTACGAGCAGTACTTC
CDR3aa: CASSTRSGSYEQYF

abundance: NA
d_gene: TRBD1
len: 13
j_gene: TRBJ2-3
v_gene: TRBV6-2/TRBV6-3
CDR3nt: TGTGCCACTGGGCAGGGGGAAACAGATACGCAGTATTTT
CDR3aa: CATGQGETDTQYF

abundance: NA
d_gene: NA
len: 13
j_gene: TRBJ2-1
v_gene: TRBV24-1
CDR3nt: TGTGCCACCAGTTTCGACGCCTACAATGAGCAGTTCTTC
CDR3aa: CATSFDAYNEQFF

abundance: NA
d_gene: NA
len: 14
j_gene: TRBJ2-5
v_gene: TRBV12-3/TRBV12-4
CDR3nt: TGTGCCAGCAGTCTAGAGTTGTATGGGGAGACCCAGTACTTC
CDR3aa: CASSLELYGETQYF

abundance: NA
d_gene: TRBD1
len: 14
j_gene: TRBJ2-7
v_gene: TRBV7-8
CDR3nt: TGTGCCAGCAGGAAACCGGGACAGGGGTACGAGCAGTACTTC
CDR3aa: CASRKPGQGYEQYF

abundance: NA
d_gene: TRBD2
len: 13
j_gene: TRBJ2-7
v_gene: TRBV28
CDR3nt: TGTGCCAGCACCCCCGGGGGGGGACACGAGCAGTACTTC
CDR3aa: CASTPGGGHEQYF

abundance: once
d_gene: NA
len: 14
j_gene: TRBJ2-7
v_gene: TRBV11-2
CDR3nt: TGTGCCAGCAGCTTATCCCGGGACTCCTACGAGCAGTACTTC
CDR3aa: CASSLSRDSYEQYF

abundance: NA
d_gene: TRBD2
len: 15
j_gene: TRBJ2-7
v_gene: TRBV6-1
CDR3nt: TGTGCCAGCAGTGCGACTAGCGGGATCTCCTACGAGCAGTACTTC
CDR3aa: CASSATSGISYEQYF

abundance: NA
d_gene: NA
len: 14
j_gene: TRBJ1-6
v_gene: TRBV7-8
CDR3nt: TGTGCCACCCACTCCGGACAGTATAATTCACCCCTCCACTTT
CDR3aa: CATHSGQYNSPLHF

abundance: NA
d_gene: TRBD2
len: 16
j_gene: TRBJ2-3
v_gene: TRBV6-1
CDR3nt: TGTGCCAGCACCCCCGGGGGTAGCGGGACCACAGATACGCAGTATTTT
CDR3aa: CASTPGGSGTTDTQYF